Following are 32 T cell receptor beta chains from one sample sequenced in a study of blood T cell repertoires in COVID-19. The assay was immunoSEQ multiplex PCR, and TCRdb's table has in-frame clones only and misses some. Of about 200,000 clones in the sample, approximately 90% were seen once. Sequenced material: peripheral blood. The receptors stem from a man aged 40-49 years with acute or convalescent COVID-19.

This rearrangement joins TRBV3-1 (or the pseudogene TRBV3-2) to TRBJ2-7, with 15 nucleotides matching TRBD2. CDR1 is LGHDT and CDR2 is YNNKEL in the germline V gene (reference sequence). V shed 4 bases and J 6 bases; nucleotides not matched to a gene: 1. The CDR3 extends over 14 amino acids. The CDR3 coding sequence is TGTGCCAGCAGCCCGGGACTAGCGGGAGGCGAGCAGTACTTC. Protein: CASSPGLAGGEQYF.

This clone was seen more than once but under ten times. The V and J genes are TRBV2 and TRBJ1-3; no clear D. The CDR3 totals 12 residues. The germline V and J ends were trimmed by 6 bases and 4 bases, with 7 bases remaining between them. CDR1 SNHLY and CDR2 FYNNEI come from the germline V gene. Written as DNA, the CDR3 is TGTGCCAGCAGGGAGCGGGGAAACACCATATATTTT. It yields the protein CASRERGNTIYF.

The gene calls are TRBV6-5 and TRBJ2-1; 8 nucleotides agree with TRBD1. Trimming cost V 0 bases and J 7 bases; bases outside gene matches: 8. The CDR3 totals 16 residues. CDR1 MNHEY and CDR2 SVGAGI come from the germline V gene. CDR3 loop: CASSYSAGQGKNEQFF. The CDR3 nucleotides read TGTGCCAGCAGTTACTCTGCCGGACAGGGAAAGAATGAGCAGTTCTTC.

V and J are TRBV18 and TRBJ1-1; unclear D gene. V shed 3 bases and J shed 7 bases, with 9 bases lying between them. Per the germline V gene, CDR1 is KGHSH and CDR2 is LQKENI. The CDR3 spans 12 residues. CDR3 coding DNA: TGTGCCAGCTCACCTGGACTAGTTGAAGCTTTCTTT. This encodes CASSPGLVEAFF.

The gene calls are TRBV4-1 and TRBJ2-7, with 10 bases lining up with TRBD2. The J segment lost 0 bases and the V segment lost 4 bases, leaving 6 bases of the junction unmatched. The germline V gene has CDR1 MGHRA and CDR2 YSYEKL. This CDR3 is 16 amino acids long. For the CDR3, the DNA is TGCGCCAGCAGCCTTCTAGCGGGAGCAAGCTCCTACGAGCAGTACTTC. Translation: CASSLLAGASSYEQYF.

J is TRBJ2-5 and V is TRBV3-1 (or the pseudogene TRBV3-2), with 8 bases lining up with TRBD2. J gave up 9 bases and V 5 bases, and 8 bases lay outside the gene matches. The CDR3 runs 13 residues. The germline V gene encodes CDR1 LGHDT and CDR2 YNNKEL (reference sequence). CDR3 DNA: TGTGCCAGCAGCTCGCGGGGGGCCGGGGCCCAGTACTTC. This sequence encodes CASSSRGAGAQYF.

This rearrangement joins TRBV6-5 to TRBJ2-3; D perhaps matches TRBD1 (6 bases). The CDR3 has 12 residues. The V gene's germline CDR1 is MNHEY and CDR2 SVGAGI. Trimming stripped 8 bases from V and 4 bases from J, with 10 bases between. CDR3: CASGRQADTQYF. For the CDR3, the DNA is TGTGCCAGCGGGAGACAGGCAGATACGCAGTATTTT.

J is TRBJ1-5 and V is TRBV19, with TRBD1 matching over 7 bases. Germline V gene sequence: CDR1 LNHDA, CDR2 SQIVND (reference sequence). This CDR3 is built from 13 residues. V dropped 7 bases and J dropped 6; count of bases not matched to a gene: 6. This CDR3 is CASNPYRGQPQHF. DNA for the CDR3: TGTGCCAGTAACCCGTACAGGGGTCAGCCCCAGCATTTT. The full variable domain, completed using reference TRBV19 and TRBJ1-5, is DGGITQSPKYLFRKEGQNVTLSCEQNLNHDAMYWYRQDPGQGLRLIYYSQIVNDFQKGDIAEGYSVSREKKESFPLTVTSAQKNPTAFYLCASNPYRGQPQHFGDGTRLSIL.

This chain uses TRBV6-5 with TRBJ2-5; 7 bases agree with TRBD1. CDR3 length equals 15 residues. The trim removed 5 bases at V and 5 bases at J, leaving 11 bases unmatched. The germline gives CDR1 MNHEY, CDR2 SVGAGI. Written as DNA, the CDR3 is TGTGCCAGCAGTAACCGACCAACGGGACAGGAGACCCAGTACTTC. This gives the protein CASSNRPTGQETQYF.

The genes are TRBV6-5 and TRBJ2-6, with a tentative D call TRBD1 (6 bases). The CDR3 covers 15 residues. Trimming removed 6 bases from V and 2 bases from J, with 11 bases in between. Germline assignment: CDR1 MNHEY and CDR2 SVGAGI. The CDR3 DNA reads as TGTGCCAGCAGACAGGGTTGGGCTGGGGCCAACGTCCTGACTTTC. Residues: CASRQGWAGANVLTF.

The V gene is TRBV7-8, the J gene TRBJ2-2, with D maybe TRBD1 (5 bases). Germline V CDR1 and CDR2: SGHVS, FQNEAQ. The CDR3 runs 17 residues. Trimming stripped 0 bases from V and 5 bases from J, with 16 bases between. CDR3 protein: CASSLAIDSPGTGELFF. CDR3 coding DNA: TGTGCCAGCAGCTTAGCAATTGACAGCCCTGGGACCGGGGAGCTGTTTTTT.

The chain recombines TRBV7-9 with TRBJ2-3; tentative D call: TRBD1 (5 bases). V lost 2 bases, J lost 2 bases, and 17 bases lay in between. CDR3 length: 17 residues. Germline assignment: CDR1 SEHNR and CDR2 FQNEAQ (reference sequence). Written as DNA, the CDR3 is TGTGCCAGCAGCTTATTGACCGAGACAGCTCACACAGATACGCAGTATTTT. It specifies CASSLLTETAHTDTQYF.

The rearrangement uses TRBV5-1 and TRBJ1-6; TRBD1 aligns across 9 bases. Trimming removed 2 bases from V and 6 bases from J; junction bases left unmatched: 6. The CDR3 runs to 16 residues. Germline V gene sequence: CDR1 SGHRS, CDR2 YFSETQ. The CDR3 reads CASSFVGQGSNSPLHF. CDR3 sequence (DNA): TGCGCCAGCAGCTTTGTGGGACAGGGCTCTAATTCACCCCTCCACTTT.

The chain links TRBV6-5 to TRBJ1-1; D uncertain. The CDR3 is made up of 11 amino acids. Per the germline V gene, CDR1 is MNHEY and CDR2 is SVGAGI. Trimming took off 10 bases at V and 6 bases at J, with 12 bases between the two ends. CDR3 sequence (DNA): TGTGCCACCTTCGTAGCGGCTGAAGCTTTCTTT. Protein product: CATFVAAEAFF.

This rearrangement joins TRBV23-1 to TRBJ2-5; 9 bases match TRBD1. TRBV23-1 qualifies as an ORF whose function is uncertain. This CDR3 region has 17 residues. The V gene end was trimmed by 1 base and the J gene end by 3 bases; junction bases not matched to a gene: 9. The CDR3 region has the DNA TGCGCCAGCAGTCAATTGCTCGACAGGGGGGGAAAAGAGACCCAGTACTTC. Protein product: CASSQLLDRGGKETQYF.

The V gene is TRBV19, the J gene TRBJ2-3; maybe TRBD2 (7 bases). The germline V gene has CDR1 LNHDA and CDR2 SQIVND (reference sequence). Between the trimmed V and J ends, which lost 6 bases and 4 bases, there was a span of 17 bases. This CDR3 has 15 amino acids. In DNA form, the CDR3 reads TGTGCCAGTAGCACGGGGGGCCAGGGACCAGATACGCAGTATTTT. This sequence encodes CASSTGGQGPDTQYF.

This clone was counted a few times. The J gene is TRBJ2-5, the V gene TRBV19, with 13 bases aligning to TRBD2. The CDR3 spans 17 residues. Germline assignment: CDR1 LNHDA and CDR2 SQIVND (reference sequence). V gave up 5 bases and J gave up 5 bases; unmatched junction bases: 11. CDR3 bases: TGTGCCAGTAGTCCCTGGACTAGCGGGGGCCGGGGGGAGACCCAGTACTTC. It yields the protein CASSPWTSGGRGETQYF.

The V call is TRBV19, the J call TRBJ2-1, with 15 bases fitting TRBD2. Trimming at V came to 6 bases and at J to 6 bases, leaving 12 bases not matched to a gene. The CDR3 totals 18 residues. Looked up from germline, CDR1 is LNHDA and CDR2 is SQIVND (reference sequence). CDR3 in amino acids: CASSRTSGGALYGNEQFF. The CDR3 DNA reads as TGTGCCAGTAGCCGGACTAGCGGGGGGGCTCTTTATGGCAATGAGCAGTTCTTC.

This clone is a singleton in its sample. This chain connects TRBV11-2 to TRBJ2-1; the match to TRBD2 covers 11 bases. Per germline, CDR1 SGHAT and CDR2 FQNNGV. V was pared by 4 bases and J by 7 bases, with 9 bases of the junction left unmatched. The CDR3 extends over 16 amino acids. CDR3 DNA: TGTGCCAGCAGCTCGACCCTAGCGGGAGGAGGGAATGAGCAGTTCTTC. This translates into CASSSTLAGGGNEQFF.

As concerns this clone: The junction does not match germline at one end; this may be a read error. The chain is built from TRBV23-1 and TRBJ1-5; D remains unclear. TRBV23-1 is an ORF, with its function uncertain. This CDR3 is built from 9 residues. DNA for the CDR3: TGCGCCAGCAGCCGCACGGGAGAATTT. Translation: CASSRTGEF.

The chain couples TRBV28 to TRBJ2-5; 8 bases are a match to TRBD2. This CDR3 is built from 16 residues. J lost 3 bases, V lost 5 bases, and 11 bases had no gene match. CDR1 and CDR2 from the germline V gene are MDHEN and SYDVKM. The CDR3 nucleotides read TGTGCCAGCAGTACCGTAGGAGCGGGAGAAGAAGAGACCCAGTACTTC. Amino acid sequence: CASSTVGAGEEETQYF.

The chain uses TRBV7-6 and TRBJ1-1; perhaps TRBD1 as D (5 bases). The CDR3 spans 14 residues. Germline lookup yields CDR1 SGHVS and CDR2 FNYEAQ. Trimming shortened V by 3 bases and J by 1 base, and 9 bases separated the two germline ends. Here the CDR3 reads CASSFSGENTEAFF. In nucleotides, the CDR3 is TGTGCCAGCAGCTTTTCGGGGGAGAACACTGAAGCTTTCTTT.

The chain is built from TRBV19 and TRBJ2-3; TRBD2 agrees at 13 bases. V trimming: 6 bases; J trimming: 7 bases; junction bases outside the gene matches: 7. The CDR3 runs to 15 residues. The germline gives CDR1 LNHDA, CDR2 SQIVND (reference sequence). DNA of the CDR3: TGTGCCAGTAGGATACTAGCGGGAGGGCACCATACGCAGTATTTT. As protein: CASRILAGGHHTQYF.

V and J are TRBV3-1 (or the pseudogene TRBV3-2) and TRBJ2-2; the D gene is possibly TRBD2 (5 bases). V was shortened by 6 bases and J by 3 bases, with 11 bases between the two germline ends. This CDR3 contains 14 residues. Germline V gene lookup returns CDR1 LGHDT and CDR2 YNNKEL (reference sequence). The CDR3 sequence: CASRPTADTGELFF. The CDR3 DNA sequence: TGTGCCAGCAGGCCCACAGCGGACACCGGGGAGCTGTTTTTT.

This clone was seen a handful of times. CDR3 loop: CASSLGTRGASNEQFF. CDR3 in DNA: TGTGCCAGCAGCCTCGGGACTAGGGGGGCCTCGAATGAGCAGTTCTTC. The chain carries TRBV5-4 and TRBJ2-1; 8 bases match TRBD2. With V trimmed by 4 bases and J by 7 bases, 13 bases remained unmatched. CDR1 is SGHNT and CDR2 is YYREEE in the germline V gene (reference sequence). This CDR3 spans 16 amino acids.

V usage is TRBV2 and J usage is TRBJ2-4, with 12 bases matching TRBD1. The V gene end was trimmed by 6 bases and the J gene end by 7 bases; junction bases not matched to a gene: 7. Germline assignment: CDR1 SNHLY and CDR2 FYNNEI. There are 15 residues in the CDR3. DNA of the CDR3: TGTGCCAGCAGCCGGGACAGGGGGCATTCGAACATTCAGTACTTC. Protein: CASSRDRGHSNIQYF.

This chain uses TRBV5-4 with TRBJ2-7, with a possible D match to TRBD1 (5 bases). Trimming took 4 bases from V and 5 from J, leaving 22 bases between them. The CDR3 loop spans 16 amino acids. In germline, CDR1 is SGHNT, CDR2 YYREEE (reference sequence). The CDR3 reads CASSLDFGQGRNEQYF. Written as DNA, the CDR3 is TGTGCCAGCAGCCTGGATTTCGGGCAGGGTAGGAACGAGCAGTACTTC.

The sample holds one count of this clone. CDR3 nucleotide sequence: TGTGCCAGCAGATGGGCTCCGGAGGGGAGGGGCGGTGGGGCCAACGTCCTGACTTTC. Its protein is CASRWAPEGRGGGANVLTF. The genes are TRBV28 and TRBJ2-6; 7 nucleotides align to TRBD2. CDR1 is MDHEN, CDR2 SYDVKM, per germline. The J segment lost 3 bases and the V segment lost 6 bases, leaving 17 bases of the junction unmatched. The CDR3 is 19 amino acids.

This sequence joins TRBV7-8 and TRBJ2-1; D might be TRBD2 (6 bases). The CDR3 runs to 17 residues. Trimming cost V 3 bases and J 6 bases, with 21 bases left between them. The germline V gene has CDR1 SGHVS and CDR2 FQNEAQ. CDR3 sequence: CASSLRIRDLYGNEQFF. The CDR3 coding sequence is TGTGCCAGCAGCTTGAGGATCCGGGACTTATATGGCAATGAGCAGTTCTTC. The complete variable domain, with remaining parts taken from reference TRBV7-8 and TRBJ2-1, reads GAGVSQSPRYKVAKRGQDVALRCDPISGHVSLFWYQQALGQGPEFLTYFQNEAQLDKSGLPSDRFFAERPEGSVSTLKIQRTQQEDSAVYLCASSLRIRDLYGNEQFFGPGTRLTVL.

The chain joins TRBV5-1 to TRBJ1-4; tentatively, D is TRBD1 (6 bases). Germline lookup yields CDR1 SGHRS and CDR2 YFSETQ. The CDR3 is made up of 15 amino acids. Trimming shortened V by 4 bases and J by 3 bases, and 13 bases separated the two germline ends. The CDR3 sequence: CASSHLQGSNEKLFF. The CDR3 nucleotides read TGCGCCAGCAGCCATCTACAGGGCTCTAATGAAAAACTGTTTTTT.

The chain employs TRBV4-1 and TRBJ1-5, with D possibly matching TRBD1 (6 bases). The CDR3 has 14 amino acids. Deletions cut 0 bases from V and 9 bases from J, with 12 bases between. Germline V gives CDR1 MGHRA, CDR2 YSYEKL. The CDR3 loop reads CASSQDWGLRPQHF. In nucleotides, the CDR3 is TGCGCCAGCAGCCAAGATTGGGGGCTACGGCCCCAGCATTTT.

V gene TRBV10-1 combines with J gene TRBJ2-2; 7 bases agree with TRBD1. Germline CDR1 is WNHNN and CDR2 is SYGVQD (reference sequence). V dropped 5 bases and J dropped 6; count of bases not matched to a gene: 12. The CDR3 is 16 residues long. This CDR3 is CASSSPRTGSPGELFF. CDR3 nucleotides: TGCGCCAGCAGTTCTCCCCGGACAGGAAGTCCCGGGGAGCTGTTTTTT.